These T cell receptor beta chains were read from a single sample in a study of blood T cell repertoires in COVID-19. The protocol was immunoSEQ multiplex PCR, while the TCRdb copy is restricted to in-frame clones and leaves out a portion. In the table there are about 42,000 clones, 80% to 90% of which are singletons. Sequenced material: peripheral blood. Receptor source: a woman aged 70 to 79 in a cohort sampled during active COVID-19. Each CDR3 is given with its conserved first and last residue. Each record gives: V gene, clone size, J gene, D gene, CDR3 DNA, CDR3 protein. D genes are given only for firm matches. Clone size is given for some rows only: seen once, a few or many times, or a class if the clone is expanded.

V gene: TRBV5-1; clone size: .; J gene: TRBJ1-3; D gene: .; CDR3 DNA: TGCGCCAGCAGCCCTACACCCGCCGGGAACACCATATATTTT; CDR3 protein: CASSPTPAGNTIYF
V gene: TRBV24-1; clone size: .; J gene: TRBJ2-1; D gene: TRBD2; CDR3 DNA: TGTGCCACCAGTGATTTGATCACTAGCGGGAACCATGAGCAGTTCTTC; CDR3 protein: CATSDLITSGNHEQFF
V gene: TRBV18; clone size: .; J gene: TRBJ2-6; D gene: TRBD1; CDR3 DNA: TGTGCCAGCTCACCGCTTCAGGGGGCGTATGGGGCCAACGTCCTGACTTTC; CDR3 protein: CASSPLQGAYGANVLTF
V gene: TRBV4-3; clone size: few; J gene: TRBJ1-2; D gene: .; CDR3 DNA: TGCGCCAGCAGCCAGGGCCTGGGAGGGATCTATGGCTACACCTTC; CDR3 protein: CASSQGLGGIYGYTF
V gene: TRBV30; clone size: .; J gene: TRBJ2-3; D gene: TRBD2; CDR3 DNA: TGTGCCTGGACAGGGAGGGCCCTAGATACGCAGTATTTT; CDR3 protein: CAWTGRALDTQYF
V gene: TRBV28; clone size: .; J gene: TRBJ2-7; D gene: .; CDR3 DNA: TGTGCCAGCACCCCTGGAGCAGGGGCGCGGTACGAGCAGTACTTC; CDR3 protein: CASTPGAGARYEQYF
V gene: TRBV5-8; clone size: .; J gene: TRBJ2-5; D gene: TRBD1; CDR3 DNA: TGTGCCAGCAGCTTGGGGGGACAGGTCCGGGAGACCCAGTACTTC; CDR3 protein: CASSLGGQVRETQYF
V gene: TRBV3-1/TRBV3-2; clone size: few; J gene: TRBJ1-2; D gene: TRBD1; CDR3 DNA: TGTGCCAGCAGCCAAGACAGGGGGAACTATGGCTACACCTTC; CDR3 protein: CASSQDRGNYGYTF
V gene: TRBV19; clone size: .; J gene: TRBJ1-1; D gene: .; CDR3 DNA: TGTGCCAGTAGTTCTGAGTTGATAACTGAAGCTTTCTTT; CDR3 protein: CASSSELITEAFF
V gene: TRBV30; clone size: .; J gene: TRBJ2-5; D gene: .; CDR3 DNA: TGTGCCTGGAACAGGCACCTCCAAGAGACCCAGTACTTC; CDR3 protein: CAWNRHLQETQYF
V gene: TRBV29-1; clone size: once; J gene: TRBJ2-2; D gene: TRBD2; CDR3 DNA: TGCAGCGTTGGGACTAGCTCGGACACCGGGGAGCTGTTTTTT; CDR3 protein: CSVGTSSDTGELFF
V gene: TRBV27; clone size: .; J gene: TRBJ1-1; D gene: .; CDR3 DNA: TGTGCCAGTTTCAAACAGGGTGAAGCTTTCTTT; CDR3 protein: CASFKQGEAFF
V gene: TRBV11-2; clone size: .; J gene: TRBJ2-4; D gene: .; CDR3 DNA: TGTGCCAGCAGCTCCCTTTATTCCACGGGTGGCAAAAACATTCAGTACTTC; CDR3 protein: CASSSLYSTGGKNIQYF